This T cell receptor beta chain was sequenced in a study of T cell responses to AZD1222 COVID-19 vaccine. After removal of 7 bases from V and 3 bases from J, the junction contained 8 bases not matched to a gene. The CDR3 covers 16 residues. The germline gives CDR1 SEHNR, CDR2 FQNEAQ (reference sequence). Broader study findings: Every sample of the repertoires postdated the peak T cell response. Among the donors, most were white British and more were female, and clonal diversity was possibly underestimated. Regions left unmutated in variants are reportedly the target of nearly half of spike-specific TCRs. With dominance at 160-218 and 743-854, vaccine-associated CD4 TCRs spanned spike.

Worth noting for this clone: Its specificity is not known.

TCRdb's table, derived via immunoSEQ multiplex PCR, lists solely in-frame clones and lacks some. The repertoire holds 90,000 to 95,000 clones, 70% to 90% seen once, with more than 8.5% in the top ten. The receptor was derived from an adult in good health. The genes are TRBV7-9 and TRBJ1-4, with TRBD1 matching 10 bases. Source: peripheral blood, taken on day 0 of AZD1222 vaccination. The CDR3 spells CASNSGTGDSNEKLFF. The CDR3 DNA is TGTGCCAGCAACTCTGGGACAGGGGACTCTAATGAAAAACTGTTTTTT.